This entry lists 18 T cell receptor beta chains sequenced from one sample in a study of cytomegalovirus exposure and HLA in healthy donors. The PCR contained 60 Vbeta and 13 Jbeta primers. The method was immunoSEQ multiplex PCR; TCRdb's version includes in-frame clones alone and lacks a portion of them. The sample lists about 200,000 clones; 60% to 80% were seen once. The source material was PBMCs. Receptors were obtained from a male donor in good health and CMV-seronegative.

Here the CDR3 reads CSVEVTGWGDEQYF. The DNA for the CDR3 is TGCAGCGTTGAAGTGACCGGATGGGGGGACGAGCAGTACTTC. The genes are TRBV29-1 and TRBJ2-7; a weak D match, TRBD2 (6 bases). Germline values: CDR1 SQVTM, CDR2 ANQGSEA. The CDR3 contains 14 residues. V gave up 1 base and J gave up 5 bases, with 15 bases separating them.

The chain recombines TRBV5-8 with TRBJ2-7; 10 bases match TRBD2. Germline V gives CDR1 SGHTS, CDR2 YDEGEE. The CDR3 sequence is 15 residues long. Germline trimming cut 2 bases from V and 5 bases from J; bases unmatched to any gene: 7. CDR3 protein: CASSFSGRIRDEQYF. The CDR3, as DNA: TGTGCCAGCAGCTTTAGCGGGAGGATTCGCGACGAGCAGTACTTC.

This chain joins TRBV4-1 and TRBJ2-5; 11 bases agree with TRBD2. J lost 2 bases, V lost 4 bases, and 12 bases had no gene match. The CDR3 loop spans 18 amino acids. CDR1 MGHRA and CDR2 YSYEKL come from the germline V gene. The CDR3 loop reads CASSRSGTSGHLQETQYF. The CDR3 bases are TGCGCCAGCAGCCGTTCCGGGACTAGCGGACATCTTCAAGAGACCCAGTACTTC.

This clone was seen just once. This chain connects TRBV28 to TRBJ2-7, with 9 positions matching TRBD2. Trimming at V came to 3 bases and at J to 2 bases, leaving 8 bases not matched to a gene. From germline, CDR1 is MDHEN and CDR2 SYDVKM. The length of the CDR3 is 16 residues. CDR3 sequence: CASSLQASGTTYEQYF. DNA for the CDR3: TGTGCCAGCAGTTTGCAAGCTAGCGGGACGACCTACGAGCAGTACTTC.

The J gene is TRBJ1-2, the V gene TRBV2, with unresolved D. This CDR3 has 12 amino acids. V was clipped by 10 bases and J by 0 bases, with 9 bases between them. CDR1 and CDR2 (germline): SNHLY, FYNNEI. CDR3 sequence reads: CAIAITNYGYTF. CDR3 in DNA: TGTGCCATCGCGATTACTAACTATGGCTACACCTTC.

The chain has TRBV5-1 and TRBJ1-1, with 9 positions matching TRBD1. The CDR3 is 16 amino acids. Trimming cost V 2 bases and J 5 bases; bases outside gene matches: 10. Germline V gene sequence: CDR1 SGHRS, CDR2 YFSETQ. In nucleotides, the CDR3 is TGCGCCAGCAGCTTAACAGGGGGCGCCCGGTCTACTGAAGCTTTCTTT. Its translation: CASSLTGGARSTEAFF.

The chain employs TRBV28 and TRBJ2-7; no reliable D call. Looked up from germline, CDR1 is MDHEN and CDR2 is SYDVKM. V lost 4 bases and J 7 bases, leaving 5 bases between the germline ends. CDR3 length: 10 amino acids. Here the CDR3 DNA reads TGTGCCAGCAGTTCCGGTGAGCAGTACTTC. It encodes CASSSGEQYF.

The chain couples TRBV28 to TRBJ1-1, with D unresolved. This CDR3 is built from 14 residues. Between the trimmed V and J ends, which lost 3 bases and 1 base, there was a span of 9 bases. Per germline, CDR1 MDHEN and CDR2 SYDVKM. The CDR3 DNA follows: TGTGCCAGCAGTTTGGGCAGGTCGAACACTGAAGCTTTCTTT. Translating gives CASSLGRSNTEAFF.

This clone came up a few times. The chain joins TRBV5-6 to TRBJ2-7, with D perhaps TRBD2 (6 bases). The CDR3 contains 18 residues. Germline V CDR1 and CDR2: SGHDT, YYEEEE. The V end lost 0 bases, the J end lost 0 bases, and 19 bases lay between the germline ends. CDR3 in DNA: TGTGCCAGCAGCTTGGGAGCGGGTATACCCCGCAGCTCCTACGAGCAGTACTTC. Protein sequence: CASSLGAGIPRSSYEQYF. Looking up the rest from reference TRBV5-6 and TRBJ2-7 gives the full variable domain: DAGVTQSPTHLIKTRGQQVTLRCSPKSGHDTVSWYQQALGQGPQFIFQYYEEEERQRGNFPDRFSGHQFPNYSSELNVNALLLGDSALYLCASSLGAGIPRSSYEQYFGPGTRLTVT.

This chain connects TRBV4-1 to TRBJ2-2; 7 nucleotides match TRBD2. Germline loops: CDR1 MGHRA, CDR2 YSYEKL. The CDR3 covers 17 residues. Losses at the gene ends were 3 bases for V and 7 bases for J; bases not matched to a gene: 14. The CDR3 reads CASSQLIAGRSHGELFF. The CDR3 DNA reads TGCGCCAGCAGCCAGTTAATAGCCGGGAGGTCTCACGGGGAGCTGTTTTTT.

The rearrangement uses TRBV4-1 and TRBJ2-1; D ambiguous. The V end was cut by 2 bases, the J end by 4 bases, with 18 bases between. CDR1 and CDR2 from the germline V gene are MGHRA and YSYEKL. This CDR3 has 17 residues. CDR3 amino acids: CASSQSPSGFLYNEQFF. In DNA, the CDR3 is TGCGCCAGCAGCCAATCCCCGTCGGGTTTTCTATACAATGAGCAGTTCTTC.

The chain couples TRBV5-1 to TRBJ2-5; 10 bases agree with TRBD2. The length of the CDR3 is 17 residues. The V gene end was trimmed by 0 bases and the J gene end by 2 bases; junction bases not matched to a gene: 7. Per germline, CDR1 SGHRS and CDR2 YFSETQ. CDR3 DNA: TGCGCCAGCAGCTTGGCTAGCGGGAGTGCGGTACAAGAGACCCAGTACTTC. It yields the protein CASSLASGSAVQETQYF.

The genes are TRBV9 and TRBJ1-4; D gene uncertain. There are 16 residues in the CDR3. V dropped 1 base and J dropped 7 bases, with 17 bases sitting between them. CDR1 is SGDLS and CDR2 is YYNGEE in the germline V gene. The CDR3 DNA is TGTGCCAGCAGCGTATCGGACCGACTAATTGGTGAAAAACTGTTTTTT. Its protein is CASSVSDRLIGEKLFF.

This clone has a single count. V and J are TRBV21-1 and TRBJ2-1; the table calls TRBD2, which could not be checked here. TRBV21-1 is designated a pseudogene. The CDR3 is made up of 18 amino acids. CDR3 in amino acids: CASSKVEREASSYNEQFF. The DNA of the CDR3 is TGTGCCAGCAGCAAAGTAGAGCGGGAGGCGAGCTCCTACAATGAGCAGTTCTTC.

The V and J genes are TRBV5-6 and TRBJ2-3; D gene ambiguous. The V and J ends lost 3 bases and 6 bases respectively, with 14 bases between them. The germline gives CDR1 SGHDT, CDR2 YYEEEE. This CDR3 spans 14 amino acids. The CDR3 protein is CASSSSMSRDTQYF. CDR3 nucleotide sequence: TGTGCCAGCAGCTCCTCGATGTCTAGGGATACGCAGTATTTT.

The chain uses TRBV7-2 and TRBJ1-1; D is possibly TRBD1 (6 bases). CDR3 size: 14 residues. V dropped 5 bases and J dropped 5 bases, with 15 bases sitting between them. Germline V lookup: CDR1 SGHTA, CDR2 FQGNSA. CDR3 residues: CASSHAGVLTEAFF. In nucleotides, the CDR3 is TGTGCCAGCAGCCACGCAGGGGTCTTGACTGAAGCTTTCTTT.

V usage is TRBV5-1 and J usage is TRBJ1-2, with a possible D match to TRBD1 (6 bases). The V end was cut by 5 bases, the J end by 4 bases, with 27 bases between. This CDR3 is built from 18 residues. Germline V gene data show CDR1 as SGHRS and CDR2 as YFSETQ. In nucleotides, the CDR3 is TGCGCCAGCAGACAACATCGATTAACAGGGATCGGGATCTATGGCTACACCTTC. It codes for CASRQHRLTGIGIYGYTF.

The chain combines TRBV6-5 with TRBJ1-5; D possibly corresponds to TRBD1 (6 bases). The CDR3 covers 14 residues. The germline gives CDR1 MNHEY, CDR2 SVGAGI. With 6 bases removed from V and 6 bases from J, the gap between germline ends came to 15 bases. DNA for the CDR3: TGTGCCAGCAGCTTTGAACAGGGAATTCAGCCCCAGCATTTT. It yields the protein CASSFEQGIQPQHF.